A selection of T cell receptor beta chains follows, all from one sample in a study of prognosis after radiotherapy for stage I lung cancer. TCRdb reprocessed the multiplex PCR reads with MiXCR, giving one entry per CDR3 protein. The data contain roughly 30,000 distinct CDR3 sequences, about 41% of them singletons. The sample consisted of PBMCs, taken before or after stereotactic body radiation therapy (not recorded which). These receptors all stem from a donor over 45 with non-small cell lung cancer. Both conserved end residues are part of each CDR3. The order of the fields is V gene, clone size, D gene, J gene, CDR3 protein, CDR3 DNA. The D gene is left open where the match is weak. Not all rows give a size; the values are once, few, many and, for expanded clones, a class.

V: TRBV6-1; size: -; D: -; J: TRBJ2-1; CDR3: CASQEEDVNNEQFF; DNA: TGTGCCAGCCAAGAGGAGGACGTCAACAATGAGCAGTTCTTC
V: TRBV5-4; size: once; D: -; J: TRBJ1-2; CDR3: CASSLDPGVNYGYTF; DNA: TGTGCCAGCAGCTTGGATCCAGGGGTAAACTATGGCTACACCTTC
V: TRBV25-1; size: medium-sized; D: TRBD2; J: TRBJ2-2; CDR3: CASSEALAGVNGELFF; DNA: TGTGCCAGCAGTGAAGCACTAGCGGGAGTTAACGGGGAGCTGTTTTTT
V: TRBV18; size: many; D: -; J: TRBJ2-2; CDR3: CASSRDPEAGELFF; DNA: TGTGCCAGCTCAAGGGACCCCGAGGCCGGGGAGCTGTTTTTT
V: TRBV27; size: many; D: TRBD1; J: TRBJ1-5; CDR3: CASSKRQGASHQPQHF; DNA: TGTGCCAGCAGTAAACGACAGGGGGCAAGTCATCAGCCCCAGCATTTT
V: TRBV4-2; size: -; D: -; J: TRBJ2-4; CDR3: CASGEGGPGKNIQYF; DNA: TGTGCCAGCGGGGAAGGCGGGCCAGGCAAAAACATTCAGTACTTC
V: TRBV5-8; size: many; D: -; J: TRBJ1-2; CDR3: CASSLRAVDYGYTF; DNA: TGTGCCAGCAGCTTGAGAGCTGTTGACTATGGCTACACCTTC
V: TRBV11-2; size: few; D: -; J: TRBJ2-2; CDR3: CASSLVSENGELFF; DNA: TGTGCCAGCAGCTTAGTTTCGGAAAACGGGGAGCTGTTTTTT
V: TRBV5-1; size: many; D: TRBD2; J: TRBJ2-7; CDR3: CASSTGLASQGQYF; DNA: TGCGCCAGCAGCACGGGACTAGCGAGTCAGGGGCAGTACTTC
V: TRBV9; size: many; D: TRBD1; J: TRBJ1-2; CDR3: CASSASGTGVEDGYTF; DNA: TGTGCCAGCAGCGCGTCCGGGACAGGGGTGGAGGATGGCTACACCTTC
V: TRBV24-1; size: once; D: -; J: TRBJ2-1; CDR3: CATRDSFFNEQFF; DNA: TGTGCCACACGGGACTCCTTTTTCAATGAGCAGTTCTTC
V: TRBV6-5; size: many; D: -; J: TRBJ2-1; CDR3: CASSSAGSTGQFF; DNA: TGTGCCAGCAGTTCTGCGGGGAGTACTGGGCAGTTCTTC
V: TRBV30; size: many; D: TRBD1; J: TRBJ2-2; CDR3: CACGQGVAGELFF; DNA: TGTGCCTGCGGACAGGGGGTAGCCGGGGAGCTGTTTTTT
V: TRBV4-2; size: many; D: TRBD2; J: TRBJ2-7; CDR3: CASSQLGLAGGPGEQYF; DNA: TGTGCCAGCAGCCAGCTGGGACTAGCGGGAGGGCCGGGCGAGCAGTACTTC
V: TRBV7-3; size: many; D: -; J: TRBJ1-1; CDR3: CASSSTKGAEAFF; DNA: TGTGCCAGCAGCTCCACTAAGGGGGCTGAAGCTTTCTTT
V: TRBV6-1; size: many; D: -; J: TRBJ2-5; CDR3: CASRGVAGSSETQYF; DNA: TGTGCCAGCAGGGGGGTTGCAGGGAGCAGCGAGACCCAGTACTTC
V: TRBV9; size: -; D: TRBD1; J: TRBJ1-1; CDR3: CASKGANTEAFF; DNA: TGTGCCAGCAAGGGGGCGAACACTGAAGCTTTCTTT